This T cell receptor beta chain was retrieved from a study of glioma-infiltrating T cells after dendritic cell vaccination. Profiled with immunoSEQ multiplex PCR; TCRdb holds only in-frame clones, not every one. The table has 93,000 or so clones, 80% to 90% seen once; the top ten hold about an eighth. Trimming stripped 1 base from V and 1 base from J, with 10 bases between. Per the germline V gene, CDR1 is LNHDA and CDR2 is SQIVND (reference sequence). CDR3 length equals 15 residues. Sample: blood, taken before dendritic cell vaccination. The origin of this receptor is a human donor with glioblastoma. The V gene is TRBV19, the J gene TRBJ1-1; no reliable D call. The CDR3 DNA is TGTGCCAGTAGTATAGCATCTACGGGGAACACTGAAGCTTTCTTT. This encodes CASSIASTGNTEAFF.